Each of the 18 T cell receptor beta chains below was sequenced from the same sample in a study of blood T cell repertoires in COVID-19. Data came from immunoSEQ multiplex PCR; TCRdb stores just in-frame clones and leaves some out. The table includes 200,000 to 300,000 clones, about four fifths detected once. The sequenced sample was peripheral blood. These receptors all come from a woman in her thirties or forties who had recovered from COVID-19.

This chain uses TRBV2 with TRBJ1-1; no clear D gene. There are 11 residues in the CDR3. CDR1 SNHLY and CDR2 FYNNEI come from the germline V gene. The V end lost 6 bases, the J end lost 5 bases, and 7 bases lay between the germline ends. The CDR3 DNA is TGTGCCAGCAGCGGGTTGACTGAAGCTTTCTTT. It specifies CASSGLTEAFF.

CDR3 loop: CASRRTGLYTEAFF. CDR3 coding DNA: TGTGCCAGCAGGAGGACAGGGCTATACACTGAAGCTTTCTTT. This chain links TRBV6-5 with TRBJ1-1, with 8 bases matching TRBD1. CDR3 length equals 14 residues. Per the germline V gene, CDR1 is MNHEY and CDR2 is SVGAGI. Trimming cost V 6 bases and J 3 bases; bases outside gene matches: 6.

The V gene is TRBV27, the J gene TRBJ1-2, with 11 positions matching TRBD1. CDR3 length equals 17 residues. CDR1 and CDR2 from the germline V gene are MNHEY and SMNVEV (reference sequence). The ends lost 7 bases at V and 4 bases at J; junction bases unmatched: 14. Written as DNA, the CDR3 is TGTGCCAGCAAAGCCTCGTCAGCGGGACAGGGGGTCTATGGCTACACCTTC. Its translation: CASKASSAGQGVYGYTF.

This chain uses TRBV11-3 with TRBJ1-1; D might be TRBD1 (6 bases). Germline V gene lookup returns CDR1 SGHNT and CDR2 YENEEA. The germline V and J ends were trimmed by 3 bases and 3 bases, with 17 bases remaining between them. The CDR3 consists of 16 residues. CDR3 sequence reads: CASSFILGAQDTEAFF. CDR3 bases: TGTGCCAGCAGCTTCATATTGGGGGCGCAGGACACTGAAGCTTTCTTT.

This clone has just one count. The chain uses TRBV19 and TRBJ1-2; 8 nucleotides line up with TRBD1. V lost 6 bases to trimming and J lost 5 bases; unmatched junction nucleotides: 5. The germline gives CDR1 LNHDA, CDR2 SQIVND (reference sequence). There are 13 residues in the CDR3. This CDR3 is CASSAGQVYGYTF. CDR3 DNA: TGTGCCAGTAGCGCGGGACAGGTATATGGCTACACCTTC.

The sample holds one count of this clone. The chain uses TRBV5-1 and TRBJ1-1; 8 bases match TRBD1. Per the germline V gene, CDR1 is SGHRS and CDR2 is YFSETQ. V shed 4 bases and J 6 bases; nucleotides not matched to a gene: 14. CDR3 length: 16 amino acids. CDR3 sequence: CASSAPEDRVTAEAFF. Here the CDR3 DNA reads TGCGCCAGCAGCGCGCCCGAGGACAGGGTGACAGCTGAAGCTTTCTTT.

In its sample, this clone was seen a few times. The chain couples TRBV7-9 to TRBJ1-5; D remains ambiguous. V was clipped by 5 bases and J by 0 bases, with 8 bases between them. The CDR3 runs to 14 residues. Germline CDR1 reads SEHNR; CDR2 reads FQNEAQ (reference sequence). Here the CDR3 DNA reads TGTGCCAGCAGCGGGAGGGATAGCAATCAGCCCCAGCATTTT. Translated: CASSGRDSNQPQHF.

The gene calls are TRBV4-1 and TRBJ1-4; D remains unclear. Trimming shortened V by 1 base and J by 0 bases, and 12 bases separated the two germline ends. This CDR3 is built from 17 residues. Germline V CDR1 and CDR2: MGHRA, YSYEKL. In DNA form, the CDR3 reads TGCGCCAGCAGCCAAGGGAGGGCCTATGCAACTAATGAAAAACTGTTTTTT. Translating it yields CASSQGRAYATNEKLFF.

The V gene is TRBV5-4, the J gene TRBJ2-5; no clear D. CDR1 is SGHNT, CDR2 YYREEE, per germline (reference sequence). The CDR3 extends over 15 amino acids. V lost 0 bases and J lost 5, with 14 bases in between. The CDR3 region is CASSLDLRRRETQYF. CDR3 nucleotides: TGTGCCAGCAGCTTGGACTTACGTAGGCGGGAGACCCAGTACTTC.

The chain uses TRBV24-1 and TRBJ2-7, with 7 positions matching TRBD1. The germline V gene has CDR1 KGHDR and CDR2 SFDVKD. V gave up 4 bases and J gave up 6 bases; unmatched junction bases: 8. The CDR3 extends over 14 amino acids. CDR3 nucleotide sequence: TGTGCCACCAGTGACCAAACCACAGGGGTCGAGCAGTACTTC. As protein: CATSDQTTGVEQYF.

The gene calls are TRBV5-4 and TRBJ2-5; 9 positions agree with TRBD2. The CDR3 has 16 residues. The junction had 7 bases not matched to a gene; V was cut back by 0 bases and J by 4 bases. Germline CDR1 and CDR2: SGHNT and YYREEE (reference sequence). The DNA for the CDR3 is TGTGCCAGCAGCTTGGAGCCGCGGGGGGGCGGAGAGACCCAGTACTTC. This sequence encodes CASSLEPRGGGETQYF.

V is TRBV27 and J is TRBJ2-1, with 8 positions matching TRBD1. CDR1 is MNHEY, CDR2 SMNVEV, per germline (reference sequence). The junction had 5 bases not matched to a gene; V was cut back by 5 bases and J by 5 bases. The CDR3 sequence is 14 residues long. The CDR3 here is CASSRDRRNNEQFF. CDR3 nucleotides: TGTGCCAGCAGTCGGGACAGGAGAAACAATGAGCAGTTCTTC.

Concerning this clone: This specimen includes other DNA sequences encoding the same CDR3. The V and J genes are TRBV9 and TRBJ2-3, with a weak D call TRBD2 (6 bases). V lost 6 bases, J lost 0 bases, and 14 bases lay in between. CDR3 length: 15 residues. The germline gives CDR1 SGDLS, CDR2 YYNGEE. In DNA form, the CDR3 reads TGTGCCAGCACCAGTAGCGGAGGGAGCACAGATACGCAGTATTTT. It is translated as CASTSSGGSTDTQYF.

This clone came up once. The CDR3 coding sequence is TGTGCCAGCTCACCAGGGACAGGGGATGGAAACACCATATATTTT. It codes for CASSPGTGDGNTIYF. The V gene is TRBV18, the J gene TRBJ1-3; TRBD1 matches 10 bases. Germline lookup yields CDR1 KGHSH and CDR2 LQKENI. Trimming took 2 bases from V and 3 from J; bases not matched to a gene: 1. The CDR3 totals 15 residues. The whole variable domain, remainder taken from reference TRBV18 and TRBJ1-3, is NAGVMQNPRHLVRRRGQEARLRCSPMKGHSHVYWYRQLPEEGLKFMVYLQKENIIDESGMPKERFSAEFPKEGPSILRIQQVVRGDSAAYFCASSPGTGDGNTIYFGEGSWLTVV.

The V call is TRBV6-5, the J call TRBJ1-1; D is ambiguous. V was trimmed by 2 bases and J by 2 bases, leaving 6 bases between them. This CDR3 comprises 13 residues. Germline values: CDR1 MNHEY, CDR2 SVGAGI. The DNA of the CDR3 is TGTGCCAGCAGTTACGTCAAAAACACTGAAGCTTTCTTT. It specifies CASSYVKNTEAFF.

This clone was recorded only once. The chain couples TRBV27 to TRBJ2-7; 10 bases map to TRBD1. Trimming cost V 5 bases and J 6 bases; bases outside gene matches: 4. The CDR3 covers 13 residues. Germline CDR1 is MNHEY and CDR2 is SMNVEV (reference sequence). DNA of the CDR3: TGTGCCAGCAGTGCCGACAGGGGGCGCGAGCAGTACTTC. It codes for CASSADRGREQYF.

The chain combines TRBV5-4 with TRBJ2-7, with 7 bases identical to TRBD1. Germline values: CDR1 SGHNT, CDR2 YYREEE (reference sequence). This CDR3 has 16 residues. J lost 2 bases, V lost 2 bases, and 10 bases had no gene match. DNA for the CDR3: TGTGCCAGCAGCTTCCCCCCGGGACAGTTACCCTACGAGCAGTACTTC. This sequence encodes CASSFPPGQLPYEQYF.

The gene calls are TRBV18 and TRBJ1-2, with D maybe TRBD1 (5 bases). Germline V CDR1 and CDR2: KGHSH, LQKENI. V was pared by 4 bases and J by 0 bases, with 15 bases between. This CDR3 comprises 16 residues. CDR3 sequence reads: CASSLAAGKTNYGYTF. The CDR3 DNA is TGTGCCAGCTCACTAGCGGCAGGGAAGACTAACTATGGCTACACCTTC.